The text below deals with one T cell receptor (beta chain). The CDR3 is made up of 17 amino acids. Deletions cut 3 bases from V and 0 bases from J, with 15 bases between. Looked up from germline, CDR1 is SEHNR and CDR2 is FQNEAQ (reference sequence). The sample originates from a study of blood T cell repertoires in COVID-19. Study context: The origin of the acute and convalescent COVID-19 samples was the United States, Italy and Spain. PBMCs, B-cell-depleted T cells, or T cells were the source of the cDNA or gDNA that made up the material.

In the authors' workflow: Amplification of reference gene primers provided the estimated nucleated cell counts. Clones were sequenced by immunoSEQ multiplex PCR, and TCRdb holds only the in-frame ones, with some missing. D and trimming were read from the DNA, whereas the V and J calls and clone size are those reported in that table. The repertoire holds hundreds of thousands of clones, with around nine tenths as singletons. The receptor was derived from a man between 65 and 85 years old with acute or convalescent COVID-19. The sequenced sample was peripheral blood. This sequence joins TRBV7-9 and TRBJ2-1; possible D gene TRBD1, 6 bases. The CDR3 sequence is CASSFNGRGTSYNEQFF. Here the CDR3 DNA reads TGTGCCAGCAGCTTTAATGGTAGGGGGACCTCCTACAATGAGCAGTTCTTC.